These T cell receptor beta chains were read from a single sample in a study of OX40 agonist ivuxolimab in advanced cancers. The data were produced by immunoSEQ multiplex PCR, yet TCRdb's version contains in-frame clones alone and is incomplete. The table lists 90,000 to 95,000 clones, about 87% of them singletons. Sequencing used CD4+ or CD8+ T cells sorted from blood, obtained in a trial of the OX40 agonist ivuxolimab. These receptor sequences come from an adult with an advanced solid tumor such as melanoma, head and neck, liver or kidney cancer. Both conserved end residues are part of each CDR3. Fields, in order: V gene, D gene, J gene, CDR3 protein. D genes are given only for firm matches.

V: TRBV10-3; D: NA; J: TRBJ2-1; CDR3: CAISERTLDFNEQFF
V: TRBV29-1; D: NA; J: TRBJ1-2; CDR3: CSVDGDGGADRYGYTF
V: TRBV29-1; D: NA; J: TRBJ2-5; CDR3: CSVRHNQETQYF
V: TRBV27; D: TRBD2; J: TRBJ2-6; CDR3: CASSFAPFGLAVSGANVLTF
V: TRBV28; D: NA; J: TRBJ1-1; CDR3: CASTEQGRGNEAFF
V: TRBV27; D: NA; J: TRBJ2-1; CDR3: CASSSRGWGEQFF
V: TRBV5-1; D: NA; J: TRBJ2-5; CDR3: CASSLDPQETQYF
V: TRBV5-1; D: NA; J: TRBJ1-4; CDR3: CASSLARQGEKLFF
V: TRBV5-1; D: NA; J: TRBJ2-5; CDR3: CASSYTAGRETQYF
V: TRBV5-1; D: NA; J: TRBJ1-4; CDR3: CASSRAGRVDEKLFF
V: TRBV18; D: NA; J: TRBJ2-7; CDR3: CASSPFGLQTYEQYF
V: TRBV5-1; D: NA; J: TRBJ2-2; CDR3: CASSLQGSGELFF
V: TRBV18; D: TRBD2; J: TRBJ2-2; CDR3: CASSPLAGETGELFF
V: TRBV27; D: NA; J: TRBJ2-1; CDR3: CASSFSASSYNEQFF
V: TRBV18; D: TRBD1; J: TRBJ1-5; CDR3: CASSPKQGAQQPQHF
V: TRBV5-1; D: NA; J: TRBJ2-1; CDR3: CASSLDYNEQFF
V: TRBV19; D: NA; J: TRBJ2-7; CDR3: CASTFTLGAGAYEQYF
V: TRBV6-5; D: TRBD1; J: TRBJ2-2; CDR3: CASSYNSGQGGGELFF
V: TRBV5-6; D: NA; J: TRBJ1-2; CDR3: CASTKTYGYTF
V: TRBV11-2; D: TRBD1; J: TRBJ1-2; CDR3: CASSPRDRLLYGYTF
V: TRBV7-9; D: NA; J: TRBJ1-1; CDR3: CASSLEVQGEAFF
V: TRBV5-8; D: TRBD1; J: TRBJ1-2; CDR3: CASSWDSYGYTF
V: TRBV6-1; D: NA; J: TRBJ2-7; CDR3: CASSEAGWGREQYF
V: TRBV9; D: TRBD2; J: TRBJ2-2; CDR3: CASSVLGSGLGTGELFF
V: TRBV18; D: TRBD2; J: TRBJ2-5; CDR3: CASSPRLAGGRETQYF
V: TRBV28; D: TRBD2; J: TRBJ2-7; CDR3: CASSPSSGRPYEQYF
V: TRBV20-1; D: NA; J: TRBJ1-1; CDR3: CSARGPEAFF
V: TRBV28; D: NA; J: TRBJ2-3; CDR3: CASSPPGPDTQYF
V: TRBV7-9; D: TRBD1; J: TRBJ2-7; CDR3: CASSFRDSRSYEQYF
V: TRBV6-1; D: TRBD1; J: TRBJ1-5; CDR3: CASGRDRPEEPQHF
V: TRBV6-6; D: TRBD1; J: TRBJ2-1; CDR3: CASSQTGGWYNEQFF
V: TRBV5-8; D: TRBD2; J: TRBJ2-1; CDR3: CASSLEPLAGVNNEQFF
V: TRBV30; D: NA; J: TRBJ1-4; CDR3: CALHVGNEKLFF
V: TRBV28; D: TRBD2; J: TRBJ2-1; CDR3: CASSFMGLVSYNEQFF
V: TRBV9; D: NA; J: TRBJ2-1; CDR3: CASSVVLNSNEQFF
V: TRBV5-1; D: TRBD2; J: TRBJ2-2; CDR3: CASSVAGGPPNTGELFF
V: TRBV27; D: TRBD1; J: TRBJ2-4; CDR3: CASSLKKSTGLDIQYF
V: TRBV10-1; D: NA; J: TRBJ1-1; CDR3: CASSEAVNTEAFF
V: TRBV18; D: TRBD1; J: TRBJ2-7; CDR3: CASSLGQSSYEQYF